The source of this T cell receptor (beta chain) is a study of blood T cell repertoires in COVID-19. In the study overall: Material from acute and convalescent COVID-19 was sourced from the United States, Italy and Spain.

Germline CDR1 SGHTA, CDR2 FQGNSA. Losses at the gene ends were 1 base for V and 3 bases for J; bases not matched to a gene: 9. There are 18 residues in the CDR3. The authors' processing: Reference gene primer amplification yielded estimated nucleated cell counts. Repertoires were generated with immunoSEQ multiplex PCR, while TCRdb's copy carries only in-frame clones and drops some. D and trimming were read from the DNA, whereas the V and J calls and clone size are those reported in that table. The sample contains 250,000 to 400,000 clones, about nine tenths of which appear only once. This clonotype was sampled from a woman aged 25 to 39 with COVID-19, enrolled during active disease. The sample was peripheral blood. The gene calls are TRBV7-2 and TRBJ1-6, with 7 bases fitting TRBD1. The CDR3 nucleotides are TGTGCCAGCAGCTTAGTTGGTGGAGGGGGCGTCTATAATTCACCCCTCCACTTT. Its protein product is CASSLVGGGGVYNSPLHF.